A selection of T cell receptor beta chains follows, all from one sample in a study of sequential checkpoint blockade in melanoma. Generated by immunoSEQ multiplex PCR, the TCRdb table keeps only in-frame clones and is missing some. The sample holds 15,000 to 20,000 clones; roughly 71% are singletons and the top ten take around 10%. The sample was CD8+ T cells sorted from blood (inferred from file names), taken from a patient given nivolumab and ipilimumab in sequence. These receptors were collected from a human donor with melanoma. CDR3s include the opening cysteine and the closing phenylalanine or tryptophan. A D gene is named only where the DNA matches it firmly. The size entry is marked missing in some rows and otherwise reads once, few, many or a size class.

CDR3nt: TGCGCCAGCAGCCGCGGAACGGGACAGAAGAATGAAAAACTGTTTTTT
CDR3aa: CASSRGTGQKNEKLFF
j_gene: TRBJ1-4
d_gene: TRBD1
v_gene: TRBV4-3
abundance: .

CDR3nt: TGTGCCAGCAGCGTCGACAGGGCCTCCTCCTACGAGCAGTACTTC
CDR3aa: CASSVDRASSYEQYF
j_gene: TRBJ2-7
d_gene: TRBD1
v_gene: TRBV5-6
abundance: .

CDR3nt: TGTGCCAGTAGTATAGTTCACAGGGCTAACTATGGCTACACCTTC
CDR3aa: CASSIVHRANYGYTF
j_gene: TRBJ1-2
d_gene: .
v_gene: TRBV19
abundance: few

CDR3nt: TGTGCCTGGTGGGCGGGAGGACCTTACGAGCAGTACTTC
CDR3aa: CAWWAGGPYEQYF
j_gene: TRBJ2-7
d_gene: TRBD2
v_gene: TRBV30
abundance: .

CDR3nt: TGCAGCGTTGATTCGGGGACTAGCGGGGGGGGTGGCACCGGGGAGCTGTTTTTT
CDR3aa: CSVDSGTSGGGGTGELFF
j_gene: TRBJ2-2
d_gene: TRBD2
v_gene: TRBV29-1
abundance: .

CDR3nt: TGCGCCAGCAGCTTGGCAGGGAACACTGAAGCTTTCTTT
CDR3aa: CASSLAGNTEAFF
j_gene: TRBJ1-1
d_gene: .
v_gene: TRBV5-1
abundance: .

CDR3nt: TGTGCCAGCAGCAGGCGGGAGGGAGTAGATACGCAGTATTTT
CDR3aa: CASSRREGVDTQYF
j_gene: TRBJ2-3
d_gene: TRBD2
v_gene: TRBV4-2
abundance: few

CDR3nt: TGTGCCAGCAGCTACCGGGACACTTTCTCCTACGAGCAGTACTTC
CDR3aa: CASSYRDTFSYEQYF
j_gene: TRBJ2-7
d_gene: .
v_gene: TRBV7-9
abundance: .

CDR3nt: TGCGCCAGCAGCCAAGTCAGGGACAGAGTCAGAGCTTTCTTT
CDR3aa: CASSQVRDRVRAFF
j_gene: TRBJ1-1
d_gene: TRBD1
v_gene: TRBV4-3
abundance: .

CDR3nt: TGCGCCAGCAGCTTGGGACAACGCGATGGCTACACCTTC
CDR3aa: CASSLGQRDGYTF
j_gene: TRBJ1-2
d_gene: .
v_gene: TRBV5-1
abundance: .

CDR3nt: TGCGCCAGCAGCCAAGAGGCAGGGGTCACCTATGGCTACACCTTC
CDR3aa: CASSQEAGVTYGYTF
j_gene: TRBJ1-2
d_gene: .
v_gene: TRBV4-3
abundance: medium-sized

CDR3nt: TGTGCCAGCAGCCCTCAGGGGGCGACTAATGAAAAACTGTTTTTT
CDR3aa: CASSPQGATNEKLFF
j_gene: TRBJ1-4
d_gene: TRBD1
v_gene: TRBV9
abundance: .

CDR3nt: TGTGCCAGCAGCTTAATAACTCGCTACGAGCAGTACTTC
CDR3aa: CASSLITRYEQYF
j_gene: TRBJ2-7
d_gene: .
v_gene: TRBV7-9
abundance: few

CDR3nt: TGCGCCAGCAGCCACAGTGGTGTAAACATTCAGTACTTC
CDR3aa: CASSHSGVNIQYF
j_gene: TRBJ2-4
d_gene: .
v_gene: TRBV4-1
abundance: few

CDR3nt: TGTGCCAGCAGCCCCCAGTCAGACGGGTTCGGGAGGGCCAACGTCCTGACTTTC
CDR3aa: CASSPQSDGFGRANVLTF
j_gene: TRBJ2-6
d_gene: .
v_gene: TRBV9
abundance: .

CDR3nt: TGCGCCAGCAGCCAAGTGAGGGGGACAGGGGCCCAAGAGACCCAGTACTTC
CDR3aa: CASSQVRGTGAQETQYF
j_gene: TRBJ2-5
d_gene: TRBD1
v_gene: TRBV4-1
abundance: .

CDR3nt: TGCAGCGTTGAATTGAGGGATGGCTACACCTTC
CDR3aa: CSVELRDGYTF
j_gene: TRBJ1-2
d_gene: .
v_gene: TRBV29-1
abundance: .

CDR3nt: TGTGCCGCCCGGGGAGGACTAGCGGGGTGGGATGAGCAGTTCTTC
CDR3aa: CAARGGLAGWDEQFF
j_gene: TRBJ2-1
d_gene: TRBD2
v_gene: TRBV7-9
abundance: .

CDR3nt: TGTGCCAGCAGTGGCGGGACAGGGGCCTCCTACGAGCAGTACTTC
CDR3aa: CASSGGTGASYEQYF
j_gene: TRBJ2-7
d_gene: TRBD1
v_gene: TRBV27
abundance: .

CDR3nt: TGTGCCATGGGGGACAGGGGGCTAGAGACCCAGTACTTC
CDR3aa: CAMGDRGLETQYF
j_gene: TRBJ2-5
d_gene: TRBD1
v_gene: TRBV10-3
abundance: few

CDR3nt: TGTGCCAGCAGCTTTCTGGAGGGCTACGGCGGGGAGCTGTTTTTT
CDR3aa: CASSFLEGYGGELFF
j_gene: TRBJ2-2
d_gene: .
v_gene: TRBV7-9
abundance: .

CDR3nt: TGCGCCAGCAGCGGCAGGGGGAATGAGCAGTTCTTC
CDR3aa: CASSGRGNEQFF
j_gene: TRBJ2-1
d_gene: TRBD1
v_gene: TRBV4-1
abundance: .

CDR3nt: TGTGCCAGCAGCCCCTGGGACAGGGGGAATTCACCCCTCCACTTT
CDR3aa: CASSPWDRGNSPLHF
j_gene: TRBJ1-6
d_gene: TRBD1
v_gene: TRBV9
abundance: .

CDR3nt: TGTGCCAGCAGTTTCTCGATTGGGGACAGGGCCTCCTACGAGCAGTACTTC
CDR3aa: CASSFSIGDRASYEQYF
j_gene: TRBJ2-7
d_gene: TRBD1
v_gene: TRBV27
abundance: .

CDR3nt: TGTGCCAGCTTTTTACAACTAGCGGCCAACTACAATGAGCAGTTCTTC
CDR3aa: CASFLQLAANYNEQFF
j_gene: TRBJ2-1
d_gene: TRBD2
v_gene: TRBV7-9
abundance: few

CDR3nt: TGTGCCAGCACCTTCCAGGGGGGACCCTACGAGCAGTACTTC
CDR3aa: CASTFQGGPYEQYF
j_gene: TRBJ2-7
d_gene: .
v_gene: TRBV7-2
abundance: few

CDR3nt: TGTGCCAGCAGCTCGGGGGACAGACACTACGAGCAGTACTTC
CDR3aa: CASSSGDRHYEQYF
j_gene: TRBJ2-7
d_gene: .
v_gene: TRBV11-3
abundance: once